What follows are 12 T cell receptor beta chains derived from one specimen sequenced in a study. TCRdb reanalysed the 5' RACE reads using MiXCR and keeps one entry per CDR3 protein. The sample has roughly 20,000 distinct CDR3 sequences; less than 40% are singletons. Specimen: tumor-infiltrating naive CD4+ T cells sorted from the breast tumor. Subset noted: naive CD4+ T cells, CD4+CD45RA+CD25-. These receptors all stem from a female donor with breast cancer.

V gene TRBV4-1 combines with J gene TRBJ2-1, with 13 nucleotides matching TRBD2. V gave up 5 bases and J gave up 5 bases; unmatched junction bases: 6. Germline assignment: CDR1 MGHRA and CDR2 YSYEKL. This CDR3 has 16 amino acids. The CDR3 here is CASSARLAGGNNEQFF. Here the CDR3 DNA reads TGCGCCAGCAGCGCTCGACTAGCGGGAGGCAACAATGAGCAGTTCTTC.

V is TRBV7-9 and J is TRBJ2-1; TRBD1 matches at 9 bases. Germline V lookup: CDR1 SEHNR, CDR2 FQNEAQ (reference sequence). The CDR3 consists of 15 residues. V gave up 5 bases and J gave up 4 bases; unmatched junction bases: 6. CDR3 protein: CASSPVQGAYNEQFF. In nucleotides, the CDR3 is TGTGCCAGCAGCCCAGTACAGGGGGCGTACAATGAGCAGTTCTTC.

This clonotype has at least ten counts. The chain has TRBV10-3 and TRBJ2-7, with TRBD1 identical over 8 bases. Per germline, CDR1 ENHRY and CDR2 SYGVKD. CDR3 length equals 16 residues. After removal of 6 bases from V and 0 bases from J, the junction contained 10 bases not matched to a gene. The CDR3 DNA follows: TGTGCCATCAGCAATAGGACAGGGCGGAGCTCCTACGAGCAGTACTTC. It yields the protein CAISNRTGRSSYEQYF.

The table lists this clonotype with a few counts. The chain combines TRBV12-3 or TRBV12-4 with TRBJ1-2, with D possibly TRBD1 on 5 matching bases. V shed 3 bases and J shed 6 bases, with 11 bases lying between them. This CDR3 comprises 13 residues. DNA for the CDR3: TGTGCCAGCAGTTTCGCAGGGAGAGATGGCTACACCTTC. Translated: CASSFAGRDGYTF.

The CDR3 is CASSLGLNTEAFF. CDR3 DNA: TGTGCCAGCAGCCTGGGCCTGAACACTGAAGCTTTCTTT. This rearrangement joins TRBV14 to TRBJ1-1; D gene ambiguous. Germline lookup yields CDR1 SGHDN and CDR2 FVKESK. This CDR3 is 13 amino acids long. The ends were cut back, 4 bases at V and 0 bases at J, with 6 bases in the middle.

A note on this clonotype: A read error may be the cause here, since a much bigger clone is one base away. The CDR3 sequence: CATLGQLNTEAYF. CDR3 DNA sequence: TGTGCCACCCTGGGACAGCTGAACACTGAAGCTTACTTT. The rearrangement joins TRBV7-9 to TRBJ1-1; 7 bases fit TRBD1. The CDR3 totals 13 residues. CDR1 is SEHNR and CDR2 is FQNEAQ in the germline V gene (reference sequence).

The chain recombines TRBV19 with TRBJ1-1, with TRBD1 matching over 9 bases. The germline CDR1 and CDR2 sequences are LNHDA and SQIVND (reference sequence). There are 12 residues in the CDR3. The V and J ends lost 4 bases and 6 bases, in that order; junction bases with no gene match: 0. As DNA, the CDR3 is TGTGCCAGTAGTAGGGACAGGGCTGAAGCTTTCTTT. Residues: CASSRDRAEAFF.

The rearrangement uses TRBV7-9 and TRBJ1-2; 7 nucleotides line up with TRBD1. V gave up 5 bases and J gave up 5 bases; unmatched junction bases: 8. This CDR3 has 14 residues. In germline, CDR1 is SEHNR, CDR2 FQNEAQ (reference sequence). CDR3 coding DNA: TGTGCCAGCAGCCCACAGGGGACCCTTTATGGCTACACCTTC. Protein sequence: CASSPQGTLYGYTF.

This clonotype has a handful of counts. V and J are TRBV6-6 and TRBJ2-1; 9 bases align to TRBD2. The CDR3 is made up of 16 amino acids. Germline trimming cut 0 bases from V and 5 bases from J; bases unmatched to any gene: 5. Germline V gene data show CDR1 as MNHNY and CDR2 as SVGAGI (reference sequence). The CDR3 loop reads CASSYSRLAANNEQFF. The CDR3 DNA follows: TGTGCCAGCAGTTACTCCCGACTAGCGGCAAACAATGAGCAGTTCTTC.

This clonotype has a count of ten or more. V is TRBV6-5 and J is TRBJ1-2; tentatively, D is TRBD1 (5 bases). The CDR3 has 14 residues. Germline CDR1 is MNHEY and CDR2 is SVGAGI. V lost 0 bases to trimming and J lost 6 bases, with 11 bases between them. CDR3 nucleotides: TGTGCCAGCAGTTACTCCGGCAGGGCCAATGGCTACACCTTC. Translated: CASSYSGRANGYTF.

The chain combines TRBV11-3 with TRBJ1-3; the D is unclear. Germline loops: CDR1 SGHNT, CDR2 YENEEA. V dropped 2 bases and J dropped 0 bases, with 8 bases sitting between them. The CDR3 spans 15 residues. The CDR3 reads CASSLHLSSGNTIYF. As DNA, the CDR3 is TGTGCCAGCAGCTTACACCTAAGCTCTGGAAACACCATATATTTT.

This chain uses TRBV3-1 with TRBJ2-1; 8 nucleotides match TRBD2. Germline CDR1 LGHDT, CDR2 YNNKEL (reference sequence). V gave up 1 base and J gave up 1 base; unmatched junction bases: 6. CDR3 length equals 17 residues. The CDR3 loop is CASSQGIGGRSYNEQFF. In nucleotides, the CDR3 is TGTGCCAGCAGCCAAGGCATTGGCGGGAGGTCCTACAATGAGCAGTTCTTC.